These 19 T cell receptor beta chains were sequenced from one sample in a study of cytomegalovirus exposure and HLA in healthy donors. The repertoire was sequenced with immunoSEQ multiplex PCR; TCRdb's copy has only in-frame clones and lacks some. This table has 200,000 to 250,000 clones, about 87% appearing once. Sequences were obtained from PBMCs. These receptors were obtained from a man between 18 and 29 years old in good health and CMV-seronegative.

The rearrangement joins TRBV10-2 to TRBJ1-2; D unclear. This CDR3 has 13 amino acids. Germline CDR1 is WSHSY and CDR2 is SAAADI. Trimming pared 4 bases from V and 3 bases from J, leaving 9 bases between. The CDR3 sequence is CASSVWSDYGYTF. The CDR3 DNA is TGCGCCAGCAGTGTATGGAGCGACTATGGCTACACCTTC.

This clone was detected only a few times. This rearrangement joins TRBV25-1 to TRBJ1-1; D is unclear. The CDR3 sequence is 13 residues long. V lost 4 bases to trimming and J lost 0 bases, with 6 bases between them. Germline CDR1 is MGHDK and CDR2 is SYGVNS. The CDR3 reads CASSVSMNTEAFF. CDR3 DNA sequence: TGTGCCAGCAGTGTTTCTATGAACACTGAAGCTTTCTTT.

The V call is TRBV27, the J call TRBJ1-6; TRBD1 is a possible D gene (6 bases). Germline V gene sequence: CDR1 MNHEY, CDR2 SMNVEV (reference sequence). V was cut by 5 bases and J by 5 bases, with 19 bases left in between. This CDR3 has 17 amino acids. This CDR3 is CASSRFAQQGDNSPLHF. For the CDR3, the DNA is TGTGCCAGCAGTCGATTCGCCCAACAGGGCGATAATTCACCCCTCCACTTT.

The chain uses TRBV6-1 and TRBJ2-2; D is possibly TRBD1 (6 bases). The CDR3 totals 14 residues. Germline V gives CDR1 MNHNS, CDR2 SASEGT. Trimming removed 6 bases at V and 3 bases at J, with 11 bases between. In nucleotides, the CDR3 is TGTGCCAGCAGGGCCGGACAGTACACCGGGGAGCTGTTTTTT. It encodes CASRAGQYTGELFF.

The chain joins TRBV2 to TRBJ2-5; 9 bases line up with TRBD1. The CDR3 spans 14 residues. The V segment lost 6 bases and the J segment 5 bases; nucleotides outside the gene matches: 7. Germline lookup yields CDR1 SNHLY and CDR2 FYNNEI. The CDR3 region is CASSEQGAGETQYF. The CDR3 DNA follows: TGTGCCAGCAGCGAACAGGGGGCAGGGGAGACCCAGTACTTC.

The chain combines TRBV5-6 with TRBJ1-1, with a weak D call TRBD1 (6 bases). The V end lost 7 bases, the J end lost 5 bases, and 15 bases lay between the germline ends. The CDR3 consists of 13 residues. Germline V gene data show CDR1 as SGHDT and CDR2 as YYEEEE. In DNA, the CDR3 is TGTGCCAGCCTAACAGGGTACGGAACTGAAGCTTTCTTT. Translated: CASLTGYGTEAFF.

The CDR3 protein is CATIRTAYF. CDR3 nucleotide sequence: TGCGCCACCATCCGGACAGCATACTTC. The genes are TRBV5-1 and TRBJ2-5, with a weak D call TRBD1 (6 bases). CDR1 and CDR2 from the germline V gene are SGHRS and YFSETQ. V gave up 9 bases and J gave up 14 bases, with 14 bases separating them. This CDR3 is built from 9 residues.

The CDR3 here is CASSREVGNTEAFF. The CDR3 region has the DNA TGTGCCAGCAGTCGGGAGGTAGGGAACACTGAAGCTTTCTTT. The chain links TRBV6-5 to TRBJ1-1; D unresolved. Germline assignment: CDR1 MNHEY and CDR2 SVGAGI. The CDR3 length is 14 residues. Between the trimmed V and J ends, which lost 5 bases and 1 base, there was a span of 11 bases.

The rearrangement uses TRBV6-5 and TRBJ2-6; D might be TRBD1 (6 bases). The CDR3 contains 15 residues. Germline loops: CDR1 MNHEY, CDR2 SVGAGI. Trimming pared 4 bases from V and 3 bases from J, leaving 10 bases between. CDR3 in amino acids: CASSSATGGANVLTF. CDR3 nucleotide sequence: TGTGCCAGCAGTTCCGCGACAGGTGGGGCCAACGTCCTGACTTTC.

The rearrangement uses TRBV6-5 and TRBJ2-7; TRBD2 is a possible D gene (7 bases). With 8 bases removed from V and 0 bases from J, the gap between germline ends came to 8 bases. CDR3 length equals 12 residues. Germline-derived CDR1 and CDR2 are MNHEY and SVGAGI. The DNA of the CDR3 is TGTGCCAGCGGGGGGGCCTCCTACGAGCAGTACTTC. Its translation is CASGGASYEQYF.

V and J are TRBV10-1 and TRBJ1-2, with a weak D call TRBD1 (5 bases). CDR1 WNHNN and CDR2 SYGVQD come from the germline V gene (reference sequence). This CDR3 is built from 13 residues. V dropped 5 bases and J dropped 8 bases, with 15 bases sitting between them. CDR3 sequence (DNA): TGCGCCAGCAGTACAACAGGAGGGCAAGGCTACACCTTC. Translating gives CASSTTGGQGYTF.

The rearrangement joins TRBV5-4 to TRBJ1-3, with a weak D call TRBD1 (6 bases). V lost 5 bases, J lost 4 bases, and 16 bases lay in between. The CDR3 runs 15 residues. Per the germline V gene, CDR1 is SGHNT and CDR2 is YYREEE (reference sequence). DNA of the CDR3: TGTGCCAGCAGACAATGGGGGGGCGCGGGAAACACCATATATTTT. It translates to CASRQWGGAGNTIYF. Full variable domain (rest looked up from reference TRBV5-4 and TRBJ1-3): ETGVTQSPTHLIKTRGQQVTLRCSSQSGHNTVSWYQQALGQGPQFIFQYYREEENGRGNFPPRFSGLQFPNYSSELNVNALELDDSALYLCASRQWGGAGNTIYFGEGSWLTVV.

V is TRBV2 and J is TRBJ2-7, with 8 bases fitting TRBD1. Germline CDR1 SNHLY, CDR2 FYNNEI. The ends lost 7 bases at V and 0 bases at J; junction bases unmatched: 5. The CDR3 has 14 amino acids. CDR3 protein: CASTDRESSYEQYF. The CDR3 DNA is TGTGCCAGCACGGACAGGGAGAGCTCCTACGAGCAGTACTTC.

The gene calls are TRBV6-1 and TRBJ2-3; maybe TRBD1 (5 bases). Germline CDR1 MNHNS, CDR2 SASEGT. V lost 5 bases, J lost 8 bases, and 11 bases lay in between. The CDR3 covers 12 residues. CDR3 in DNA: TGTGCCAGCAGTTATCAGGGCCTTACGCAGTATTTT. Its protein product is CASSYQGLTQYF.

This chain connects TRBV18 to TRBJ1-4, with D perhaps TRBD1 (5 bases). Germline V gene sequence: CDR1 KGHSH, CDR2 LQKENI. Trimming stripped 6 bases from V and 0 bases from J, with 8 bases between. The CDR3 runs 14 residues. As DNA, the CDR3 is TGTGCCAGCTCCGACAGTACAACTAATGAAAAACTGTTTTTT. Amino acids: CASSDSTTNEKLFF. The variable domain in full, with the rest retrieved from reference TRBV18 and TRBJ1-4, is NAGVMQNPRHLVRRRGQEARLRCSPMKGHSHVYWYRQLPEEGLKFMVYLQKENIIDESGMPKERFSAEFPKEGPSILRIQQVVRGDSAAYFCASSDSTTNEKLFFGSGTQLSVL.

The V gene is TRBV9, the J gene TRBJ1-3; D not certain. V lost 0 bases and J lost 0, with 4 bases in between. The CDR3 spans 14 residues. Germline values: CDR1 SGDLS, CDR2 YYNGEE. This CDR3 reads CASSVVGSGNTIYF. The CDR3 DNA follows: TGTGCCAGCAGCGTAGTCGGCTCTGGAAACACCATATATTTT.

The chain links TRBV6-5 to TRBJ2-1; D possibly corresponds to TRBD2 (5 bases). In germline, CDR1 is MNHEY, CDR2 SVGAGI. The CDR3 contains 14 residues. Trimming took 0 bases from V and 9 from J, leaving 12 bases between them. This CDR3 is CASSYSPGESEQFF. The CDR3 DNA is TGTGCCAGCAGTTACTCACCCGGGGAGAGTGAGCAGTTCTTC.

This chain joins TRBV27 and TRBJ2-3, with TRBD2 matching 8 bases. The CDR3 is 15 amino acids. V dropped 0 bases and J dropped 8; count of bases not matched to a gene: 7. Germline CDR1 is MNHEY and CDR2 is SMNVEV (reference sequence). Written as DNA, the CDR3 is TGTGCCAGCAGTTTATCAGTCGGGGGGGCGGCTACGCAGTATTTT. Translation gives CASSLSVGGAATQYF.

V gene TRBV11-3 combines with J gene TRBJ2-3; D perhaps matches TRBD2 (5 bases). CDR1 is SGHNT, CDR2 YENEEA, per germline. The CDR3 loop spans 14 amino acids. Trimming took 2 bases from V and 3 from J, leaving 9 bases between them. CDR3 in amino acids: CASSLRTGTDTQYF. For the CDR3, the DNA is TGTGCCAGCAGCTTAAGAACGGGAACAGATACGCAGTATTTT.